Listed below are T cell receptor beta chains from one sample, sequenced in a study of blood T cell repertoires in COVID-19. The protocol was immunoSEQ multiplex PCR, while the TCRdb copy is restricted to in-frame clones and leaves out a portion. The sample consists of 230,000 or so clones, nearly 90% of them appearing once. The sample was peripheral blood. The origin of the receptors is a woman aged 60-70 years with COVID-19, enrolled during active disease. CDR3s include the opening cysteine and the closing phenylalanine or tryptophan. Fields, in order: D gene, clone size, J gene, V gene, CDR3 protein, CDR3 DNA. The D gene is left open where the match is weak. Clone size appears in some rows only: once, few, many, or a class for an expanded clone.

d_gene: .; abundance: .; j_gene: TRBJ1-2; v_gene: TRBV15; CDR3aa: CATSLNSGYLF; CDR3nt: TGTGCCACCAGCTTGAACAGTGGGTACCTCTTC
d_gene: .; abundance: .; j_gene: TRBJ2-2; v_gene: TRBV6-2/TRBV6-3; CDR3aa: CASSLQLNTGELFF; CDR3nt: TGTGCCAGCAGTCTACAGTTGAACACCGGGGAGCTGTTTTTT
d_gene: .; abundance: .; j_gene: TRBJ2-3; v_gene: TRBV4-2; CDR3aa: CASSQPGGRVTDTQYF; CDR3nt: TGTGCCAGCAGCCAACCCGGGGGGCGCGTCACAGATACGCAGTATTTT
d_gene: .; abundance: .; j_gene: TRBJ1-4; v_gene: TRBV5-1; CDR3aa: CASSLAGINEKLFF; CDR3nt: TGCGCCAGCAGCTTGGCAGGGATTAATGAAAAACTGTTTTTT
d_gene: .; abundance: .; j_gene: TRBJ1-1; v_gene: TRBV7-2; CDR3aa: CASSLDPGSTEAFF; CDR3nt: TGTGCCAGCAGCTTAGATCCGGGGAGCACTGAAGCTTTCTTT
d_gene: .; abundance: once; j_gene: TRBJ1-5; v_gene: TRBV7-8; CDR3aa: CASSPRFRTDSNQPQHF; CDR3nt: TGTGCCAGCAGCCCCCGATTCCGGACAGATAGCAATCAGCCCCAGCATTTT
d_gene: TRBD1; abundance: .; j_gene: TRBJ1-5; v_gene: TRBV19; CDR3aa: CASSPNTGTGGHSNQPQHF; CDR3nt: TGTGCCAGTAGCCCGAACACCGGGACAGGGGGACATAGCAATCAGCCCCAGCATTTT
d_gene: TRBD1; abundance: .; j_gene: TRBJ1-1; v_gene: TRBV3-1/TRBV3-2; CDR3aa: CASSRTGDTEAFF; CDR3nt: TGTGCCAGCAGCCGCACAGGGGACACTGAAGCTTTCTTT
d_gene: TRBD1; abundance: .; j_gene: TRBJ2-6; v_gene: TRBV2; CDR3aa: CASTFSTGEPSGANVLTF; CDR3nt: TGTGCCAGCACCTTCTCGACAGGGGAACCTTCTGGGGCCAACGTCCTGACTTTC
d_gene: .; abundance: .; j_gene: TRBJ1-5; v_gene: TRBV7-2; CDR3aa: CASSLMAGEGQPQHF; CDR3nt: TGTGCCAGCAGCTTAATGGCAGGGGAAGGTCAGCCCCAGCATTTT
d_gene: .; abundance: once; j_gene: TRBJ1-2; v_gene: TRBV5-6; CDR3aa: CASSSGLNYGYTF; CDR3nt: TGTGCCAGCAGCTCGGGACTTAACTATGGCTACACCTTC
d_gene: TRBD1; abundance: .; j_gene: TRBJ1-3; v_gene: TRBV12-5; CDR3aa: CASGPDRGLGNTIYF; CDR3nt: TGTGCTAGTGGACCTGACAGGGGGCTTGGAAACACCATATATTTT
d_gene: .; abundance: .; j_gene: TRBJ2-7; v_gene: TRBV4-1; CDR3aa: CASSQDWELSFSYEQYF; CDR3nt: TGCGCCAGCAGCCAAGATTGGGAGCTTTCATTCTCCTACGAGCAGTACTTC
d_gene: .; abundance: few; j_gene: TRBJ2-2; v_gene: TRBV6-5; CDR3aa: CASSSTTYTGELFF; CDR3nt: TGTGCCAGCAGTTCGACTACTTACACCGGGGAGCTGTTTTTT
d_gene: .; abundance: .; j_gene: TRBJ1-3; v_gene: TRBV7-9; CDR3aa: CASSRGQRSGNTIYF; CDR3nt: TGTGCCAGCAGCCGAGGACAGCGCTCTGGAAACACCATATATTTT
d_gene: TRBD1; abundance: .; j_gene: TRBJ1-1; v_gene: TRBV9; CDR3aa: CASSVGPGQGLNTEAFF; CDR3nt: TGTGCCAGCAGCGTAGGCCCGGGACAGGGATTGAACACTGAAGCTTTCTTT
d_gene: .; abundance: few; j_gene: TRBJ2-2; v_gene: TRBV3-1/TRBV3-2; CDR3aa: CASSQDRVQIRGSGELFF; CDR3nt: TGTGCCAGCAGCCAAGATCGGGTCCAGATACGAGGCAGCGGGGAGCTGTTTTTT
d_gene: TRBD1; abundance: .; j_gene: TRBJ2-7; v_gene: TRBV5-5; CDR3aa: CASRAGTAYEQYF; CDR3nt: TGTGCCAGCAGGGCCGGGACAGCCTACGAGCAGTACTTC
d_gene: TRBD1; abundance: once; j_gene: TRBJ2-7; v_gene: TRBV7-7; CDR3aa: CASSLATGGMYEQYF; CDR3nt: TGTGCTAGCAGCTTAGCCACAGGGGGTATGTACGAGCAGTACTTC
d_gene: .; abundance: .; j_gene: TRBJ1-3; v_gene: TRBV3-1/TRBV3-2; CDR3aa: CASSQVGGAFGNTIYF; CDR3nt: TGTGCCAGCAGCCAAGTAGGGGGAGCTTTCGGAAACACCATATATTTT
d_gene: .; abundance: once; j_gene: TRBJ1-1; v_gene: TRBV4-2; CDR3aa: CASSQAGIRQAFF; CDR3nt: TGTGCCAGCAGCCAGGCCGGGATCAGGCAAGCTTTCTTT
d_gene: TRBD1; abundance: .; j_gene: TRBJ2-6; v_gene: TRBV7-2; CDR3aa: CASVPRGPGANVLTF; CDR3nt: TGTGCCAGCGTCCCGAGGGGGCCTGGGGCCAACGTCCTGACTTTC
d_gene: .; abundance: .; j_gene: TRBJ2-7; v_gene: TRBV19; CDR3aa: CASQPTRGIREQYF; CDR3nt: TGTGCCAGTCAGCCAACGAGGGGGATCCGCGAGCAGTACTTC
d_gene: TRBD1; abundance: .; j_gene: TRBJ1-1; v_gene: TRBV18; CDR3aa: CASSPGGQGDTEAFF; CDR3nt: TGTGCCAGCTCACCAGGGGGACAGGGGGACACTGAAGCTTTCTTT
d_gene: TRBD2; abundance: .; j_gene: TRBJ2-2; v_gene: TRBV14; CDR3aa: CASSQYEGLAANTGELFF; CDR3nt: TGTGCCAGCAGCCAATACGAGGGACTAGCGGCGAACACCGGGGAGCTGTTTTTT
d_gene: .; abundance: once; j_gene: TRBJ1-1; v_gene: TRBV6-4; CDR3aa: CASRQDSLNTEAFF; CDR3nt: TGTGCCAGCAGACAGGACAGCCTGAACACTGAAGCTTTCTTT
d_gene: .; abundance: .; j_gene: TRBJ1-3; v_gene: TRBV7-2; CDR3aa: CASSLVGQTTTGNTIYF; CDR3nt: TGTGCCAGCAGCTTAGTCGGACAGACAACGACGGGAAACACCATATATTTT
d_gene: TRBD1; abundance: .; j_gene: TRBJ1-6; v_gene: TRBV7-2; CDR3aa: CASSLGATGVYNSPLHF; CDR3nt: TGTGCCAGCAGCTTGGGAGCGACAGGGGTCTATAATTCACCCCTCCACTTT
d_gene: TRBD1; abundance: .; j_gene: TRBJ2-7; v_gene: TRBV4-1; CDR3aa: CASSLVPDRAGEQYF; CDR3nt: TGCGCCAGCAGCCTTGTCCCGGACAGGGCGGGTGAGCAGTACTTC
d_gene: .; abundance: .; j_gene: TRBJ2-7; v_gene: TRBV5-8; CDR3aa: CASSPVGTQGSEQYF; CDR3nt: TGTGCCAGCAGCCCAGTGGGGACGCAGGGGAGCGAGCAGTACTTC
d_gene: .; abundance: .; j_gene: TRBJ2-2; v_gene: TRBV11-2; CDR3aa: CASSTPPGIETNTGELFF; CDR3nt: TGTGCCAGCAGCACCCCCCCAGGTATCGAGACGAACACCGGGGAGCTGTTTTTT
d_gene: TRBD1; abundance: .; j_gene: TRBJ2-7; v_gene: TRBV7-2; CDR3aa: CASSLDRGPNEQYF; CDR3nt: TGTGCCAGCAGCTTAGACAGGGGTCCCAACGAGCAGTACTTC
d_gene: .; abundance: .; j_gene: TRBJ2-2; v_gene: TRBV6-5; CDR3aa: CASSFGTRNTGELFF; CDR3nt: TGTGCCAGCAGTTTCGGGACAAGGAACACCGGGGAGCTGTTTTTT
d_gene: .; abundance: .; j_gene: TRBJ2-7; v_gene: TRBV7-8; CDR3aa: CASSSKTHALDEQYF; CDR3nt: TGTGCCAGCAGCTCAAAGACACACGCCCTCGACGAGCAGTACTTC
d_gene: .; abundance: few; j_gene: TRBJ1-1; v_gene: TRBV7-6; CDR3aa: CASSLPQGMNTEAFF; CDR3nt: TGTGCCAGCAGCCTCCCCCAGGGGATGAACACTGAAGCTTTCTTT
d_gene: TRBD1; abundance: .; j_gene: TRBJ1-1; v_gene: TRBV7-2; CDR3aa: CASSLSPQGAGTEAFF; CDR3nt: TGTGCCAGCAGCTTAAGCCCCCAGGGGGCAGGCACTGAAGCTTTCTTT
d_gene: TRBD1; abundance: .; j_gene: TRBJ2-7; v_gene: TRBV7-2; CDR3aa: CASSPTGGSSYEQYF; CDR3nt: TGTGCCAGCAGCCCGACAGGGGGGAGCTCCTACGAGCAGTACTTC